A single T cell receptor beta chain is shown here with its context. What it binds is unknown. This sample is part of a study of cytomegalovirus exposure and HLA in healthy donors. Study-level results: There were three CMV-associated chains whose specificity for CMV antigens was confirmed in vitro. Some TCR beta chains (around 160 of them) were listed as cytomegalovirus-associated. Later analysis associated a missense DCLRE1C variant with TCR beta V- and J-gene trimming.

The germline gives CDR1 SGHDT, CDR2 YYEEEE. V dropped 0 bases and J dropped 5; count of bases not matched to a gene: 4. The CDR3 totals 15 residues. With 60 Vbeta and 13 Jbeta primers, the PCR was carried out. Per the original methods: In a later analysis, around 12 million of 60 million to 80 million unique beta chains occurred in at least two donors. Assay: immunoSEQ multiplex PCR; the TCRdb copy retains only in-frame clones and omits some. That table furnishes V, J and clone size, whereas the DNA furnished D and trimming. In total, the table holds roughly 120,000 clones. The sequenced material came from PBMCs. This TCR came from a man aged 35 to 55 in good health and CMV-seropositive. The V and J genes are TRBV5-6 and TRBJ1-5; 8 positions match TRBD1. The CDR3 DNA sequence: TGTGCCAGCAGCTTGGACGGACAGGGACATCAGCCCCAGCATTTT. Translated, it gives CASSLDGQGHQPQHF.